The 16 T cell receptor beta chains presented below share a single source sample, sequenced in a study of control samples from healthy donors and cancer patients. TCRdb keeps only in-frame clones here, not all; method: immunoSEQ multiplex PCR. The table shows 100,000 to 150,000 clones, with over 75% occurring only once. Sequencing was carried out using blood. The receptors here all came from a middle-aged man in good health.

The chain is built from TRBV7-2 and TRBJ2-7, with TRBD1 identical over 10 bases. This CDR3 comprises 15 residues. V shed 6 bases and J 5 bases; nucleotides not matched to a gene: 10. Germline V lookup: CDR1 SGHTA, CDR2 FQGNSA. CDR3 amino acids: CASSQDRGRKNEQYF. The CDR3 nucleotides are TGTGCCAGCAGTCAAGACAGGGGGCGCAAAAACGAGCAGTACTTC.

The rearrangement uses TRBV11-3 and TRBJ2-1; 9 bases are a match to TRBD2. The CDR3 is made up of 17 amino acids. Trimming removed 2 bases from V and 2 bases from J; junction bases left unmatched: 7. The germline gives CDR1 SGHNT, CDR2 YENEEA. The CDR3 here is CASSLKVLAGPYNEQFF. CDR3 in DNA: TGTGCCAGCAGCTTAAAGGTTCTAGCGGGGCCCTACAATGAGCAGTTCTTC.

With respect to this clone: Other DNA sequences of this sample code for an identical CDR3. The rearrangement joins TRBV5-1 to TRBJ1-5; D might be TRBD1 (5 bases). This CDR3 region has 14 residues. Trimming took off 0 bases at V and 4 bases at J, with 8 bases between the two ends. Germline assignment: CDR1 SGHRS and CDR2 YFSETQ. CDR3 protein: CASSLEGPNQPQHF. CDR3 DNA sequence: TGCGCCAGCAGCTTGGAGGGACCTAATCAGCCCCAGCATTTT.

The genes are TRBV7-2 and TRBJ2-7, with no clear D. Trimming cost V 1 base and J 5 bases, with 9 bases left between them. This CDR3 region has 13 residues. Germline V gene sequence: CDR1 SGHTA, CDR2 FQGNSA. The DNA for the CDR3 is TGTGCCAGCAGCTTAGGTACCGGAGACGAGCAGTACTTC. Amino acid sequence: CASSLGTGDEQYF.

The rearrangement joins TRBV7-3 to TRBJ1-1; the D is unclear. V lost 4 bases, J lost 8 bases, and 17 bases lay in between. Germline-derived CDR1 and CDR2 are SGHTA and FQGTGA. The CDR3 runs 14 residues. CDR3 protein: CASSSGYDPSEAFF. The CDR3 bases are TGTGCCAGCAGCTCGGGGTATGATCCGTCCGAAGCTTTCTTT.

The chain joins TRBV18 to TRBJ1-5; D is possibly TRBD1 (5 bases). The V and J ends lost 4 bases and 1 base respectively, with 11 bases between them. Germline assignment: CDR1 KGHSH and CDR2 LQKENI. This CDR3 comprises 15 residues. This chain's CDR3 is CASSLGRDSNQPQHF. In DNA, the CDR3 is TGTGCCAGCTCACTTGGACGGGACAGCAATCAGCCCCAGCATTTT.

The CDR3 loop is CASSTRDRGLRTEAFF. The CDR3 DNA reads as TGTGCCAGCAGCACTCGGGACAGGGGGCTGCGCACTGAAGCTTTCTTT. The chain links TRBV7-9 to TRBJ1-1; 12 bases match TRBD1. Germline-derived CDR1 and CDR2 are SEHNR and FQNEAQ (reference sequence). Unmatched junction bases numbered 8, after V lost 5 bases and J lost 4 bases. CDR3 length: 16 amino acids.

The gene calls are TRBV24-1 and TRBJ1-4, with no clear D. Deletions cut 7 bases from V and 5 bases from J, with 10 bases between. CDR1 is KGHDR and CDR2 is SFDVKD in the germline V gene. The CDR3 spans 13 residues. The DNA of the CDR3 is TGTGCCACCAGCCGAGGTCTGAATGAAAAACTGTTTTTT. Protein product: CATSRGLNEKLFF.

The V call is TRBV7-2, the J call TRBJ1-5; 7 bases align to TRBD1. Germline values: CDR1 SGHTA, CDR2 FQGNSA. This CDR3 is 15 amino acids long. Unmatched junction bases numbered 5, after V lost 5 bases and J lost 1 base. The CDR3 loop reads CASSTGQLSNQPQHF. In DNA form, the CDR3 reads TGTGCCAGCAGCACGGGACAGTTGAGCAATCAGCCCCAGCATTTT.

The chain recombines TRBV7-2 with TRBJ1-2, with D perhaps TRBD1 (5 bases). CDR1 and CDR2 from the germline V gene are SGHTA and FQGNSA. V lost 5 bases and J 1 base, leaving 11 bases between the germline ends. The CDR3 runs to 14 residues. CDR3 sequence (DNA): TGTGCCAGCAGCGCGGACACCATTAACTATGGCTACACCTTC. It codes for CASSADTINYGYTF.

The V and J genes are TRBV6-1 and TRBJ2-4; D remains ambiguous. The ends were cut back, 2 bases at V and 0 bases at J, with 11 bases in the middle. The CDR3 contains 16 residues. Germline V gives CDR1 MNHNS, CDR2 SASEGT. CDR3 loop: CASSELARLAKNIQYF. Here the CDR3 DNA reads TGTGCCAGCAGTGAATTGGCCAGGTTAGCCAAAAACATTCAGTACTTC.

The rearrangement links TRBV18 to TRBJ1-1; D uncertain. This CDR3 has 14 amino acids. V dropped 3 bases and J dropped 1 base, with 9 bases sitting between them. Per germline, CDR1 KGHSH and CDR2 LQKENI. The CDR3 nucleotides are TGTGCCAGCTCACCTCTGACTGGGAACACTGAAGCTTTCTTT. Its protein product is CASSPLTGNTEAFF.

The V call is TRBV27, the J call TRBJ1-6; the match to TRBD1 covers 8 bases. Germline-derived CDR1 and CDR2 are MNHEY and SMNVEV (reference sequence). V lost 8 bases, J lost 6 bases, and 15 bases stayed unmatched. The CDR3 totals 17 residues. This CDR3 is CASRSGTGGFSNSPLHF. The CDR3 DNA sequence: TGTGCCAGCCGATCCGGGACAGGAGGCTTCTCTAATTCACCCCTCCACTTT.

With regard to this clone: One end of the junction does not line up with germline, which may come from a read error. V gene TRBV11-3 combines with J gene TRBJ2-1; D perhaps matches TRBD2 (6 bases). The CDR3 covers 15 residues. Germline loops: CDR1 SGHNT, CDR2 YENEEA. In DNA form, the CDR3 reads TGTGCCAGCAGCTCCACGGCGGGGCCGTACAATAAGCAGTTCTTC. This translates into CASSSTAGPYNKQFF.

The J gene is TRBJ1-2, the V gene TRBV6-6; D perhaps matches TRBD1 (6 bases). The V gene's germline CDR1 is MNHNY and CDR2 SVGAGI (reference sequence). The CDR3 has 14 residues. Trimming took 6 bases from V and 1 from J, leaving 12 bases between them. The CDR3 spells CASSAADSNYGYTF. Written as DNA, the CDR3 is TGTGCCAGCAGCGCGGCGGACAGTAACTATGGCTACACCTTC.

The chain joins TRBV5-1 to TRBJ2-7; 8 bases agree with TRBD1. There are 16 residues in the CDR3. The germline V gene encodes CDR1 SGHRS and CDR2 YFSETQ. The ends lost 0 bases at V and 0 bases at J; junction bases unmatched: 5. Here the CDR3 reads CASSLGGTGGSYEQYF. CDR3 bases: TGCGCCAGCAGCTTGGGAGGGACAGGAGGCTCCTACGAGCAGTACTTC.